This T cell receptor (beta chain) was identified in a study of blood T cell repertoires in COVID-19. Cohort assignment relied on participant-reported clinical history. This clone came up a few times. This table comes from immunoSEQ multiplex PCR, and its TCRdb copy is limited to in-frame clones, with some not included. The data contain 250,000 to 300,000 clones, 70% to 90% of them singletons. CDR3 length: 12 residues. The germline V gene has CDR1 MDHEN and CDR2 SYDVKM. Trimming removed 7 bases at V and 6 bases at J, with 10 bases between. Sample: PBMCs or T cells enriched from blood (not recorded which). V is TRBV28 and J is TRBJ1-5; D is unclear. This sequence originates from a woman in her fifties or sixties who had recovered from COVID-19. CDR3 region: CASNIGIQPQHF. The CDR3 DNA reads as TGTGCCAGCAACATCGGGATTCAGCCCCAGCATTTT.